The entry that follows covers one T cell receptor beta chain sequence. Antigen unknown. Libraries of naive CD8 T cells were made from 20,000 to 1,000,000 sorted cells. They used 10%, 30% or 50% RNA. This entry comes from a study of molecular identifiers for immune sequencing clone quantification. The CDR3 has 15 amino acids. CDR1 is MDHEN and CDR2 is SYDVKM in the germline V gene. V dropped 7 bases and J dropped 2 bases, with 16 bases sitting between them. Study-level points and caveats: Should identical TCR molecules share a barcode, the sizes of highly expanded clones could be underestimated. Spiked Jurkat TCR RNA originating from one cell could reportedly be identified amid more than 800,000 naive cells.

Previously described methods and listed TCR primers were employed for the bulk TCR libraries. TCRdb itself ran the PCR reads through MiXCR, one entry per CDR3 protein. There are over 70,000 distinct CDR3 sequences in the sample; about 23% occur only once, and approximately 0.8% lies in the top ten. Source material: naive CD8+ T cells from blood, with Jurkat cell RNA spiked in. Subset specified: FACS-sorted CD8+CD4-CCR7+CD45RA+ naive T cells. J is TRBJ2-3 and V is TRBV28, with D tentatively TRBD2 (5 bases). This sequence was found in a human donor in good health. Some libraries in this study had Jurkat cell RNA spiked in. The chain's CDR3 is CASKYRGLATDTQYF. CDR3 in DNA: TGTGCCAGCAAATACCGCGGGCTAGCCACAGATACGCAGTATTTT.